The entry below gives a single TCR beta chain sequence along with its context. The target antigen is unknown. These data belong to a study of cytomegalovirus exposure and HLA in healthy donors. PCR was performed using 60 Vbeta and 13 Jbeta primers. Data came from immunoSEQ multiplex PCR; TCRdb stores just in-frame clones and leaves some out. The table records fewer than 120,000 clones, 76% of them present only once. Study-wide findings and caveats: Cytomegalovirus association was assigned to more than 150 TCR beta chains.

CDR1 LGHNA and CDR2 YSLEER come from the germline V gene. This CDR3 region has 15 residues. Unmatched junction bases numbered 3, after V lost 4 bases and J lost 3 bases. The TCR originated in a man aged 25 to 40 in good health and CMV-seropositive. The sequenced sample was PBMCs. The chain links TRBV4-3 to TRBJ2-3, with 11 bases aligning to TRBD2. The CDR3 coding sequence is TGCGCCAGCAGCCTGCTAGCGGGGGGTACAGATACGCAGTATTTT. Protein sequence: CASSLLAGGTDTQYF.